This TCR beta chain was captured by sequencing in a study of T cell repertoires in cytomegalovirus infection. Remarks on this clonotype: One end of the junction does not line up with germline, which may come from a read error.

The CDR3 is made up of 15 amino acids. Germline V CDR1 and CDR2: DFQATT, SNEGSKA (reference sequence). TCRdb itself ran the reads through MiXCR, one entry per CDR3 protein. This sample has about 740,000 distinct CDR3 sequences; approximately 34% occur once, and the top ten carry roughly 2.9%. The origin of this receptor is a human donor in good health (CMV status not recorded). Some clones in this sample may be carry-over from other donors' samples. The genes are TRBV20-1 and TRBJ2-1; maybe TRBD2 (6 bases). Source material: PBMCs. CDR3 DNA sequence: TGCAGTGCCAGAGGAGGGCTCGGGAGATACAATGAGCAGTTCTTC. This translates into CSARGGLGRYNEQFF.